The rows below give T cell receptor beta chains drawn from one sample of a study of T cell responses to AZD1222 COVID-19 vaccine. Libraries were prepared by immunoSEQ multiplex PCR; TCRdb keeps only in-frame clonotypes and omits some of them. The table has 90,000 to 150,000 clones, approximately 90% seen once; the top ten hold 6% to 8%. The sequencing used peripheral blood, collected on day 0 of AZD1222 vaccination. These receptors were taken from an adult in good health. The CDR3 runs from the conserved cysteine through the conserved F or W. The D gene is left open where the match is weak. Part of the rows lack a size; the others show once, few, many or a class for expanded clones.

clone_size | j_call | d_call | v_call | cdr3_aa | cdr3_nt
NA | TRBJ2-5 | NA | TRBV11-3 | CASSSEGETQYF | TGTGCCAGCAGCTCAGAGGGAGAGACCCAGTACTTC
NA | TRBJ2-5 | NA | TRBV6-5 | CASSPWVEETQYF | TGTGCCAGCAGCCCATGGGTAGAGGAGACCCAGTACTTC
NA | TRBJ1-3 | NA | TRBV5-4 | CASSSAKRGISGNTIYF | TGTGCCAGCAGCTCCGCGAAGAGGGGGATCTCTGGAAACACCATATATTTT
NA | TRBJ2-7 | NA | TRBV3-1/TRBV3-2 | CASSPGFSYEQYF | TGTGCCAGCAGCCCAGGTTTTTCCTACGAGCAGTACTTC
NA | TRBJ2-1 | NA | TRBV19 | CASSMGWGDEQFF | TGTGCCAGTAGTATGGGCTGGGGCGATGAGCAGTTCTTC
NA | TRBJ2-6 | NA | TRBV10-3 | CAISLSGANVLTF | TGTGCCATCAGTCTCTCTGGGGCCAACGTCCTGACTTTC
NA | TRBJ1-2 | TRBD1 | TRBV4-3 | CASSQQQGARGYTF | TGCGCCAGCAGCCAACAACAGGGGGCAAGAGGCTACACCTTC
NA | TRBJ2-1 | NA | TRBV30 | CAWNGGREVGSYNEQFF | TGTGCCTGGAATGGGGGCAGGGAGGTAGGCTCCTACAATGAGCAGTTCTTC
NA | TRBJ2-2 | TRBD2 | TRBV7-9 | CASSLAVAGYTANTGELFF | TGTGCCAGCAGCTTAGCGGTAGCGGGATACACGGCAAACACCGGGGAGCTGTTTTTT
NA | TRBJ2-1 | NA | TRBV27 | CASSRTGDFYNEQFF | TGTGCCAGCAGCCGTACAGGGGACTTTTACAATGAGCAGTTCTTC
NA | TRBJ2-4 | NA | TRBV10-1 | CARPGPRSAKNIQYF | TGCGCCAGGCCGGGACCCCGATCCGCCAAAAACATTCAGTACTTC
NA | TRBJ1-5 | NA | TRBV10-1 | CAPAGGNQPQHF | TGCGCCCCGGCGGGGGGCAATCAGCCCCAGCATTTT
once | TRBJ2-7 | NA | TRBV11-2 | CASSSRAGQGKEQYF | TGTGCCAGCAGCTCACGGGCGGGGCAGGGGAAAGAGCAGTACTTC
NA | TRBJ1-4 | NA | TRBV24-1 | CATNEVTGLTNEKLFF | TGTGCCACCAACGAGGTCACAGGGTTGACTAATGAAAAACTGTTTTTT
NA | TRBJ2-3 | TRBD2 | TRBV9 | CASNGGGTDTQYF | TGTGCCTCAAACGGGGGGGGCACAGATACGCAGTATTTT
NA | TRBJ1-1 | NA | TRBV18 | CASSPPNPGRVEAFF | TGTGCCAGCTCACCACCGAATCCAGGAAGGGTAGAAGCTTTCTTT
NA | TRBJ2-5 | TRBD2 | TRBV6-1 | CASLTGGETQYF | TGTGCCAGCCTTACCGGGGGGGAGACCCAGTACTTC
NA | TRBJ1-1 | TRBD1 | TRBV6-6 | CASRGGTGRTEAFF | TGTGCCAGCAGGGGTGGGACAGGGCGCACTGAAGCTTTCTTT
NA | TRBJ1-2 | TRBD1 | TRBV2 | CASSGGTGGGLRYGYTF | TGTGCCAGCAGTGGGGGGACAGGGGGAGGCCTAAGGTATGGCTACACCTTC
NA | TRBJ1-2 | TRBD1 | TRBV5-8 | CASSFGQGVNYGYTF | TGTGCCAGCAGCTTCGGACAGGGGGTGAACTATGGCTACACCTTC
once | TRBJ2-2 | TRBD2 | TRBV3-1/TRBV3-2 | CASTTTGTSGINTGELFF | TGTGCCAGCACTACCACCGGGACTAGCGGGATCAACACCGGGGAGCTGTTTTTT
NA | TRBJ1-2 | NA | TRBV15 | CATSTPLGKAGSYGYTF | TGTGCCACCAGCACCCCCCTTGGGAAGGCAGGGTCCTATGGCTACACCTTC
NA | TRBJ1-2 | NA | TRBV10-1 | CASSGSGLDGYTF | TGCGCCAGCAGTGGATCAGGTCTGGATGGCTACACCTTC
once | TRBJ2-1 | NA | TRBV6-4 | CASSVEGGLRGQFF | TGTGCCAGCAGTGTCGAGGGTGGCCTTAGAGGGCAGTTCTTC
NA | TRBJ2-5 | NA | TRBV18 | CASSLQAQETQYF | TGTGCCAGCTCACTCCAGGCCCAAGAGACCCAGTACTTC
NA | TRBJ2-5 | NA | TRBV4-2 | CASSLGLVETQYF | TGTGCCAGCAGCTTAGGGCTTGTGGAGACCCAGTACTTC
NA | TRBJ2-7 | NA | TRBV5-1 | CASSLGAGALYEQYF | TGCGCCAGCAGCTTGGGGGCTGGAGCACTCTACGAGCAGTACTTC
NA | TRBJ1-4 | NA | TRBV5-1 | CASSQGTANEKLFF | TGCGCCAGCAGCCAAGGGACGGCGAATGAAAAACTGTTTTTT
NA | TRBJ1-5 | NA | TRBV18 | CASSKSNQPQHF | TGTGCCAGCTCAAAGTCGAATCAGCCCCAGCATTTT
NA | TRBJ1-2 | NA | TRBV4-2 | CASSQGAGVSVDYGYTF | TGTGCCAGCAGCCAAGGGGCAGGGGTTTCTGTAGACTATGGCTACACCTTC
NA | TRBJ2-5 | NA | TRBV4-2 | CASSPLGRSQETQYF | TGTGCCAGCAGCCCACTGGGACGATCGCAAGAGACCCAGTACTTC
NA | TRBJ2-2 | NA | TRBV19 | CASSILGIANTGELFF | TGTGCCAGTAGTATCCTGGGAATCGCGAACACCGGGGAGCTGTTTTTT
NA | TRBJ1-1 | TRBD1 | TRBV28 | CASSPRTGKGTEAFF | TGTGCCAGCAGTCCTCGGACAGGGAAGGGCACTGAAGCTTTCTTT
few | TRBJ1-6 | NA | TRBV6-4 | CASSEGSGSPLHF | TGTGCCAGCAGTGAAGGAAGTGGCTCACCCCTCCACTTT
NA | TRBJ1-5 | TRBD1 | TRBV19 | CASSRSGTAGFYSNQPQHF | TGTGCCAGTAGTAGATCCGGGACAGCCGGATTCTATAGCAATCAGCCCCAGCATTTT
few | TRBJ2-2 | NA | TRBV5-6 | CASSWGFWFTGELFF | TGTGCCAGCAGCTGGGGGTTTTGGTTCACCGGGGAGCTGTTTTTT
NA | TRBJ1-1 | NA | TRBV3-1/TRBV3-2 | CASSPIQGANTEAFF | TGTGCCAGCAGCCCAATTCAGGGTGCGAACACTGAAGCTTTCTTT
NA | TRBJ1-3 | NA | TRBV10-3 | CAISEQGVGNTIYF | TGTGCCATCAGTGAGCAAGGGGTCGGAAACACCATATATTTT
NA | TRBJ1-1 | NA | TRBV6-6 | CASSLLNTEAFF | TGTGCCAGCAGTCTTCTGAACACTGAAGCTTTCTTT
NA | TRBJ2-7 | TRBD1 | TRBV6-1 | CASSEAGTGDLQYF | TGTGCCAGCAGTGAAGCGGGGACAGGGGATCTGCAGTACTTC
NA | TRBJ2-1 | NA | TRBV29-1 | CSVQGGLERNEQFF | TGCAGCGTCCAGGGGGGACTTGAACGAAATGAGCAGTTCTTC
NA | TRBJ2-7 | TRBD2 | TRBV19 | CASSHEGREMGSYEQYF | TGTGCCAGTAGCCATGAGGGGCGGGAGATGGGGTCCTACGAGCAGTACTTC
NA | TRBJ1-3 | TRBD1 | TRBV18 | CASSPSGQGSGNTIYF | TGTGCCAGCTCACCTTCGGGACAGGGCTCTGGAAACACCATATATTTT
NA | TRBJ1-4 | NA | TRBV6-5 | CASSTGATNEKLFF | TGTGCCAGCAGTACGGGTGCAACTAATGAAAAACTGTTTTTT
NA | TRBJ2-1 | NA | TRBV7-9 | CASSGSGSSYNEQFF | TGTGCCAGCAGCGGTTCGGGGAGCTCCTACAATGAGCAGTTCTTC
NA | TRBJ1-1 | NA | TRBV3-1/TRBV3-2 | CASSQARSGMSRVKLQEAFF | TGTGCCAGCAGCCAAGCTCGTTCAGGGATGAGCCGTGTTAAGCTCCAAGAAGCTTTCTTT